A selection of T cell receptor beta chains follows, all from one sample in a study of radiotherapy plus CTLA-4 blockade in lung cancer. Using immunoSEQ multiplex PCR, the repertoire was profiled, and TCRdb retains in-frame clones only, with some absent. Of 30,000 to 40,000 clones listed, approximately 85% are singletons. The material sequenced was peripheral blood, taken from a patient treated with radiotherapy plus ipilimumab. Receptor source: a human donor with non-small cell lung cancer who had stable disease on radiotherapy plus ipilimumab. Both conserved end residues are part of each CDR3. The D gene is left open where the match is weak. Clone size, where shown, is once, few, many, or a class for clones that have expanded.

CDR3 length: 16
D gene: TRBD2
clone size: .
J gene: TRBJ2-4
V gene: TRBV7-2
CDR3 DNA: TGTGCCAGCAGATCTCCGGGACTAGCGACCAAAAACATTCAGTACTTC
CDR3 protein: CASRSPGLATKNIQYF

CDR3 length: 13
D gene: .
clone size: .
J gene: TRBJ2-1
V gene: TRBV10-3
CDR3 DNA: TGTGCCATCAGTGAGGTAGATCGGAATGAGCAGTTCTTC
CDR3 protein: CAISEVDRNEQFF

CDR3 length: 13
D gene: TRBD2
clone size: .
J gene: TRBJ2-1
V gene: TRBV5-1
CDR3 DNA: TGCGCCAGCAGCTTGGGACTAGCTAATGAGCAGTTCTTC
CDR3 protein: CASSLGLANEQFF

CDR3 length: 14
D gene: .
clone size: .
J gene: TRBJ1-5
V gene: TRBV19
CDR3 DNA: TGTGCCAGTAGTATTTCAGGGTCCAATCAGCCCCAGCATTTT
CDR3 protein: CASSISGSNQPQHF

CDR3 length: 18
D gene: TRBD2
clone size: once
J gene: TRBJ2-1
V gene: TRBV4-2
CDR3 DNA: TGTGCCAGCAGCCAAGATCCCGGCCGAGCGGGAGCGTCCGGTGAGCAGTTCTTC
CDR3 protein: CASSQDPGRAGASGEQFF

CDR3 length: 13
D gene: .
clone size: .
J gene: TRBJ1-2
V gene: TRBV6-5
CDR3 DNA: TGTGCCAGCAGTTACGGCCGCAACTATGGCTACACCTTC
CDR3 protein: CASSYGRNYGYTF

CDR3 length: 14
D gene: TRBD2
clone size: .
J gene: TRBJ2-1
V gene: TRBV4-3
CDR3 DNA: TGCGCCAGCAGCCAAGATGTAGCGGGAGGGGAGCAGTTCTTC
CDR3 protein: CASSQDVAGGEQFF

CDR3 length: 18
D gene: TRBD1
clone size: .
J gene: TRBJ2-6
V gene: TRBV28
CDR3 DNA: TGTGCCAGCAGTAAATGGACAGGCCCTTTCTCTGGGGCCAACGTCCTGACTTTC
CDR3 protein: CASSKWTGPFSGANVLTF

CDR3 length: 13
D gene: .
clone size: .
J gene: TRBJ1-1
V gene: TRBV7-2
CDR3 DNA: TGTGCCAGCAGCCGCAGAGGCGGCACTGAAGCTTTCTTT
CDR3 protein: CASSRRGGTEAFF

CDR3 length: 17
D gene: TRBD2
clone size: .
J gene: TRBJ2-2
V gene: TRBV5-4
CDR3 DNA: TGTGCCAGCAGTCCGGGACTAGCGGGAGTAAAAACCGGGGAGCTGTTTTTT
CDR3 protein: CASSPGLAGVKTGELFF

CDR3 length: 17
D gene: TRBD2
clone size: once
J gene: TRBJ2-1
V gene: TRBV6-4
CDR3 DNA: TGTGCCAGCAGTGAGGGACTAGGTGGGTCCCGCCACAATGAGCAGTTCTTC
CDR3 protein: CASSEGLGGSRHNEQFF

CDR3 length: 14
D gene: .
clone size: few
J gene: TRBJ1-1
V gene: TRBV28
CDR3 DNA: TGTGCCAGCAGTGGCGACGGGACAATTTTTGGAGCTTTCTTT
CDR3 protein: CASSGDGTIFGAFF

CDR3 length: 13
D gene: TRBD2
clone size: .
J gene: TRBJ2-1
V gene: TRBV4-3
CDR3 DNA: TGCGCCAGCAGCCAACTCGGGAGGGGTGAGCAGTTCTTC
CDR3 protein: CASSQLGRGEQFF

CDR3 length: 17
D gene: TRBD2
clone size: few
J gene: TRBJ2-1
V gene: TRBV9
CDR3 DNA: TGTGCCAGCAGCGCAGGAGTAGGACTAGTTGGTGCCGGTGAGCAGTTCTTC
CDR3 protein: CASSAGVGLVGAGEQFF

CDR3 length: 16
D gene: TRBD2
clone size: .
J gene: TRBJ2-5
V gene: TRBV5-1
CDR3 DNA: TGCGCCAGCAGCTTGGCCACTAGCGGGGGGCGAGAGACCCAGTACTTC
CDR3 protein: CASSLATSGGRETQYF

CDR3 length: 16
D gene: TRBD1
clone size: .
J gene: TRBJ2-1
V gene: TRBV11-1
CDR3 DNA: TGTGCCAGCAGCTTAGGGGGGACAGGGGGTTACAATGAGCAGTTCTTC
CDR3 protein: CASSLGGTGGYNEQFF

CDR3 length: 16
D gene: TRBD2
clone size: once
J gene: TRBJ2-1
V gene: TRBV4-2
CDR3 DNA: TGTGCCAGCAGCCAAGAAAGCGGGAGGGCCATCAATGAGCAGTTCTTC
CDR3 protein: CASSQESGRAINEQFF

CDR3 length: 12
D gene: TRBD1
clone size: .
J gene: TRBJ1-2
V gene: TRBV30
CDR3 DNA: TGTGCCTGGCAAGACAGGGGTGAAGGCTACACCTTC
CDR3 protein: CAWQDRGEGYTF

CDR3 length: 14
D gene: TRBD2
clone size: .
J gene: TRBJ2-3
V gene: TRBV11-3
CDR3 DNA: TGTGCCAGCAGCGTGGGACTAGCGGGAGATACGCAGTATTTT
CDR3 protein: CASSVGLAGDTQYF

CDR3 length: 14
D gene: .
clone size: .
J gene: TRBJ2-7
V gene: TRBV30
CDR3 DNA: TGTGCCTCCGACAGGAGTCGGCGGGGGTACGAGCAGTACTTC
CDR3 protein: CASDRSRRGYEQYF

CDR3 length: 16
D gene: TRBD2
clone size: .
J gene: TRBJ2-3
V gene: TRBV7-8
CDR3 DNA: TGTGCCAGCAGCTTCGGAAGCGGGAGGCGCGCAGATACGCAGTATTTT
CDR3 protein: CASSFGSGRRADTQYF

CDR3 length: 15
D gene: TRBD2
clone size: .
J gene: TRBJ2-1
V gene: TRBV6-1
CDR3 DNA: TGTGCCAGCAGTGTGACCGGGACTAGTGGCCATGAGCAGTTCTTC
CDR3 protein: CASSVTGTSGHEQFF

CDR3 length: 12
D gene: TRBD1
clone size: .
J gene: TRBJ2-7
V gene: TRBV28
CDR3 DNA: TGTGCCACCAGGGGGCCCTCCTACGAGCAGTACTTC
CDR3 protein: CATRGPSYEQYF

CDR3 length: 15
D gene: .
clone size: .
J gene: TRBJ2-6
V gene: TRBV9
CDR3 DNA: TGTGCCAGCAGCGCCCAGGGGATTGGGGCCAACGTCCTGACTTTC
CDR3 protein: CASSAQGIGANVLTF

CDR3 length: 16
D gene: TRBD1
clone size: .
J gene: TRBJ1-3
V gene: TRBV7-9
CDR3 DNA: TGTGCCAGCAGCGCCACGACAGGGTTGAGAGGAAACACCATATATTTT
CDR3 protein: CASSATTGLRGNTIYF

CDR3 length: 15
D gene: TRBD2
clone size: .
J gene: TRBJ2-7
V gene: TRBV2
CDR3 DNA: TGTGCCAGCAGTCGGACTAGCGGATTCTCCTACGAGCAGTACTTC
CDR3 protein: CASSRTSGFSYEQYF

CDR3 length: 14
D gene: TRBD1
clone size: .
J gene: TRBJ2-2
V gene: TRBV5-1
CDR3 DNA: TGCGCCAGCAGCTCGACAGGGAAGGCCGGGGAGCTGTTTTTT
CDR3 protein: CASSSTGKAGELFF

CDR3 length: 14
D gene: .
clone size: .
J gene: TRBJ2-7
V gene: TRBV2
CDR3 DNA: TGTGCCAGCACAGAAAGCTCCGGGGCCTACGAGCAGTACTTC
CDR3 protein: CASTESSGAYEQYF

CDR3 length: 19
D gene: TRBD2
clone size: .
J gene: TRBJ2-1
V gene: TRBV19
CDR3 DNA: TGTGCCAGTAGTAGCCCCAGACTAGCTAGCGGGAGCCGAGACAATGAGCAGTTCTTC
CDR3 protein: CASSSPRLASGSRDNEQFF

CDR3 length: 15
D gene: TRBD1
clone size: medium-sized
J gene: TRBJ1-1
V gene: TRBV9
CDR3 DNA: TGTGCCAGCAGCGAGATGGGACAGATGAACACTGAAGCTTTCTTT
CDR3 protein: CASSEMGQMNTEAFF